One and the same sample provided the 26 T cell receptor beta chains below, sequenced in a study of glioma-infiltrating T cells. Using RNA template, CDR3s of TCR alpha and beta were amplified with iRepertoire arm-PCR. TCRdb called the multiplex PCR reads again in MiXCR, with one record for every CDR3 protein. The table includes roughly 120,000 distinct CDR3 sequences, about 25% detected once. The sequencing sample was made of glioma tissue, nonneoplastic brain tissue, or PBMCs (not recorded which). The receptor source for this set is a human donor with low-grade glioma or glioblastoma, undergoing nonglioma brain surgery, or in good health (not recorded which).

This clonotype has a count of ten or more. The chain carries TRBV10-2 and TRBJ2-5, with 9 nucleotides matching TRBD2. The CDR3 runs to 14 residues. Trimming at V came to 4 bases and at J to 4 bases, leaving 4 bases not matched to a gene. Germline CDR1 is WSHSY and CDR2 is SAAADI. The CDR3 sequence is CASSVASGAETQYF. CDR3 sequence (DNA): TGCGCCAGCAGTGTGGCTAGCGGGGCAGAGACCCAGTACTTC.

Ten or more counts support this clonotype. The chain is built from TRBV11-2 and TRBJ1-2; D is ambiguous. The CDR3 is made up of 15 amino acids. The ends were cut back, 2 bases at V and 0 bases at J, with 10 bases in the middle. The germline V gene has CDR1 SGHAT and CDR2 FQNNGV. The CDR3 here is CASSLNPAANYGYTF. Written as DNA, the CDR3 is TGTGCCAGCAGCTTAAACCCAGCGGCTAACTATGGCTACACCTTC.

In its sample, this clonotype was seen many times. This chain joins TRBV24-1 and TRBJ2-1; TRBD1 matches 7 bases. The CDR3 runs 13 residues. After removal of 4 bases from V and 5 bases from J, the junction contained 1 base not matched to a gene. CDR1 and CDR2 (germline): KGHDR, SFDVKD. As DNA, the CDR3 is TGTGCCACCAGTGAGGGGACAGACAATGAGCAGTTCTTC. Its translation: CATSEGTDNEQFF.

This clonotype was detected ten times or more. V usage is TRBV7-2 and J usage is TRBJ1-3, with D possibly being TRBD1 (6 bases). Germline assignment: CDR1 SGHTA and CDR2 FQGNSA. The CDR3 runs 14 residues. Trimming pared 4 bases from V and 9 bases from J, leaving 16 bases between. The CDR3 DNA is TGTGCCAGCAGCTGGCCGGGACAACCTCCCACCATATATTTT. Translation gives CASSWPGQPPTIYF. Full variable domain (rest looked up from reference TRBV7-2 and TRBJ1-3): GAGVSQSPSNKVTEKGKDVELRCDPISGHTALYWYRQSLGQGLEFLIYFQGNSAPDKSGLPSDRFSAERTGGSVSTLTIQRTQQEDSAVYLCASSWPGQPPTIYFGEGSWLTVV.

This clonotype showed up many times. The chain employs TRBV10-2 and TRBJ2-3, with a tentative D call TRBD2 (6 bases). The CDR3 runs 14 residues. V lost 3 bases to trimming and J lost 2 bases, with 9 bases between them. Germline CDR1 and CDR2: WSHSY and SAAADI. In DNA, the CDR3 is TGCGCCAGCAGTGAACCTAGCGTCACAGATACGCAGTATTTT. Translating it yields CASSEPSVTDTQYF.

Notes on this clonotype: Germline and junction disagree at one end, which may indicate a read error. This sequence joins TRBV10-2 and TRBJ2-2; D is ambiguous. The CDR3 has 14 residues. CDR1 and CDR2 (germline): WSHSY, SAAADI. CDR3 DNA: TGCGCCGGCAGTTACTCAGCCTTCTCAGGTGAGCTGTTTTTT. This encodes CAGSYSAFSGELFF.

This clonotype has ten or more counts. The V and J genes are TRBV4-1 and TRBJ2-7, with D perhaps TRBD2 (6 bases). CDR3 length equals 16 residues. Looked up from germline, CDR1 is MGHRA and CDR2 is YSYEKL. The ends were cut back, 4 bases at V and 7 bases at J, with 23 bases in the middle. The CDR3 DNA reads TGCGCCAGCAGCCGATCAAGAATCCTTACCGGGGGAGAGCAGTACTTC. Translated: CASSRSRILTGGEQYF.

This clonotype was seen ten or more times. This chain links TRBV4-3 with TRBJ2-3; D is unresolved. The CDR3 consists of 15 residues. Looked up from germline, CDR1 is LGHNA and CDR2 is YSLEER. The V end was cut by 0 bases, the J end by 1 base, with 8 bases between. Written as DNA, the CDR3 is TGCGCCAGCAGCCAAGATCCGGCAGGCACAGATACGCAGTATTTT. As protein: CASSQDPAGTDTQYF.

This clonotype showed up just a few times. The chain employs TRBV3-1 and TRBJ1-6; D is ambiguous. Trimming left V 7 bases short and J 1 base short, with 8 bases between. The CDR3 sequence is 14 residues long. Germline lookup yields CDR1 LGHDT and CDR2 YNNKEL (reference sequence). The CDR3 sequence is CASNRPSYNSPLHF. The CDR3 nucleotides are TGTGCCAGCAATCGACCGTCCTATAATTCACCCCTCCACTTT.

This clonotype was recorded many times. CDR3 sequence reads: CASSEPQGNNEKLFF. The CDR3 bases are TGTGCCAGCAGTGAACCGCAGGGCAATAATGAAAAACTGTTTTTT. The chain combines TRBV25-1 with TRBJ1-4; maybe TRBD1 (5 bases). CDR1 MGHDK and CDR2 SYGVNS come from the germline V gene. This CDR3 region has 15 residues. V was clipped by 2 bases and J by 4 bases, with 11 bases between them.

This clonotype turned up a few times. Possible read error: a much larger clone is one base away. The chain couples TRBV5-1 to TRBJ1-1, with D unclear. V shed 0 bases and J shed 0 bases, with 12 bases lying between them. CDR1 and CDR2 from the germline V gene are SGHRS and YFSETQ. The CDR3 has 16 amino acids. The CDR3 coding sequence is TGCGCCAGCAGCTTGGCCATCAGCAGTATGAACACTGAAGCTTTCTTT. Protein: CASSLAISSMNTEAFF.

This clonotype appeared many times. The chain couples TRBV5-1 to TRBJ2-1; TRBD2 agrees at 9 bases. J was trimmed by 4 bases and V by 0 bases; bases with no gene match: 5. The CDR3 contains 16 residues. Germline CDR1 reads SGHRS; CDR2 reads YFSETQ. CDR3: CASSLEIAGEYNEQFF. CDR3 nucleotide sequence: TGCGCCAGCAGCTTGGAAATAGCGGGAGAGTACAATGAGCAGTTCTTC.

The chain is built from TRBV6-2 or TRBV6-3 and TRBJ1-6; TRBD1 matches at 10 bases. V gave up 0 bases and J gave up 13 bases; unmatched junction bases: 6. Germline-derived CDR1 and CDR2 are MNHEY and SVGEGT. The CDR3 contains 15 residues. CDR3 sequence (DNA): TGTGCCAGCAGTTACTCAAGGGACAGGGGTACTCCCCTCCACTTT. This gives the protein CASSYSRDRGTPLHF.

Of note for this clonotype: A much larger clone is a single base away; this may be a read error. The CDR3 nucleotides read TGCAGCGTCCCGACCTTCGGGGACACTGAAGCTTTATTT. It encodes CSVPTFGDTEALF. The rearrangement uses TRBV29-1 and TRBJ1-1, with a weak D call TRBD1 (6 bases). CDR3 length: 13 residues. CDR1 SQVTM and CDR2 ANQGSEA come from the germline V gene. The full variable domain, in which reference TRBV29-1 and TRBJ1-1 provide the parts outside the CDR3, is SAVISQKPSRDICQRGTSLTIQCQVDSQVTMMFWYRQQPGQSLTLIATANQGSEATYESGFVIDKFPISRPNLTFSTLTVSNMSPEDSSIYLCSVPTFGDTEALFGQGTRLTVV.

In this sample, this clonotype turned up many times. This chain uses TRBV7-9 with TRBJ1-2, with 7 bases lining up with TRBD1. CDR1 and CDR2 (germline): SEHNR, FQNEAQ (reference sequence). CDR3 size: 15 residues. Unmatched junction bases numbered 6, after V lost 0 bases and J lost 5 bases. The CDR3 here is CASSLARDSNYGYTF. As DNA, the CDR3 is TGTGCCAGCAGCTTAGCGCGGGACAGTAATTATGGCTACACCTTC.

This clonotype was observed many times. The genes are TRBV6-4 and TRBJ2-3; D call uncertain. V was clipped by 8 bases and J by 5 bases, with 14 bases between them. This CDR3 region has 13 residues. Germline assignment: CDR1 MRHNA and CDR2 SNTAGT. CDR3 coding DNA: TGTGCCAGCTCCTTTAACGGAAAAGATACGCAGTATTTT. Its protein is CASSFNGKDTQYF.

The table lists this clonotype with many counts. The CDR3 nucleotides read TGTGCCAGCAGTGAGGACAGCCGCACTGAAGCTTTCTTT. Translation gives CASSEDSRTEAFF. This chain connects TRBV25-1 to TRBJ1-1; D perhaps matches TRBD1 (6 bases). Looked up from germline, CDR1 is MGHDK and CDR2 is SYGVNS. V gave up 3 bases and J gave up 4 bases, with 9 bases separating them. CDR3 length: 13 amino acids.

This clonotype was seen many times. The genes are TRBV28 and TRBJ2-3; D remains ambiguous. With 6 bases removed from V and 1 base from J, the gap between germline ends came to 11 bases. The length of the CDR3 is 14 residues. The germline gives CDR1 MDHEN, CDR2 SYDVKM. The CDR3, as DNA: TGTGCCAGCAGGAAGGGTTTACGCACAGATACGCAGTATTTT. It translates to CASRKGLRTDTQYF.

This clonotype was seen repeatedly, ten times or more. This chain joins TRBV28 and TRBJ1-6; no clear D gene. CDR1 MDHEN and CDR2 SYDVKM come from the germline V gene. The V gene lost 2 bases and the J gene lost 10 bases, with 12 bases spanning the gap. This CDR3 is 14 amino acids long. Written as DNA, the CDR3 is TGTGCCAGCAGTTTAAAAGGAGGAAGATCACCCCTCCACTTT. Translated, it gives CASSLKGGRSPLHF.

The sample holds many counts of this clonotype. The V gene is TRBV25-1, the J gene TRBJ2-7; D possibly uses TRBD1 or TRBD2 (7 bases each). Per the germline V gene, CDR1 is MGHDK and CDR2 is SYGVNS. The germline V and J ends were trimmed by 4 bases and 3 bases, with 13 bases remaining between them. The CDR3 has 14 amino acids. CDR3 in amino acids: CASSAGGGFYEQYF. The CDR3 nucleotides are TGTGCCAGCAGTGCAGGGGGGGGGTTCTACGAGCAGTACTTC.

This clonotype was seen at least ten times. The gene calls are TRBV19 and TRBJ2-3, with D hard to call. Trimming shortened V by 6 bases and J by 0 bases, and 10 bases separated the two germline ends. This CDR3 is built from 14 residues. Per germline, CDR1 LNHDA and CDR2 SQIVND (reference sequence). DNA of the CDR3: TGTGCCAGTAGCGGGCGAATTAGCACAGATACGCAGTATTTT. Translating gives CASSGRISTDTQYF.

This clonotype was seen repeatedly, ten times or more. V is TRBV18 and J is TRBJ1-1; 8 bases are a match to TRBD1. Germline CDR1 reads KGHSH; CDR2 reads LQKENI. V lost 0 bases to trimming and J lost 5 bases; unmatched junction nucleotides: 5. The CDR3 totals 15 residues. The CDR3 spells CASSPPQGARTEAFF. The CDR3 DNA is TGTGCCAGCTCACCACCTCAGGGGGCGAGGACTGAAGCTTTCTTT.

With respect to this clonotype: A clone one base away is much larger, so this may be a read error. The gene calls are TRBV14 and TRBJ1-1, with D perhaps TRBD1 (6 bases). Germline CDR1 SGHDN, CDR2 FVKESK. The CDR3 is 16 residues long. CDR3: CASSQDGNRANTEAYF. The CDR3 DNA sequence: TGTGCCAGCAGCCAAGACGGGAACAGGGCGAACACTGAAGCTTACTTT.

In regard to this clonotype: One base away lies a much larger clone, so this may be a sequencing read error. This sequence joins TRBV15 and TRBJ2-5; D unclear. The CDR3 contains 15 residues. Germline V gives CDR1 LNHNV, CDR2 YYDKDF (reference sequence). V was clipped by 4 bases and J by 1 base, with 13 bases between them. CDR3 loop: CATSIDRGSQETQYF. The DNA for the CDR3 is TGTGCCACCAGCATAGATCGTGGATCCCAAGAGACCCAGTACTTC.

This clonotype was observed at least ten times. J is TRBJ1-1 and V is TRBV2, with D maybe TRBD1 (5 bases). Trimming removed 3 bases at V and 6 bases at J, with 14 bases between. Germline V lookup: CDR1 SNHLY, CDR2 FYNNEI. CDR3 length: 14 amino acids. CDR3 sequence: CASSDRVGDSEAFF. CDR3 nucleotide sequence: TGTGCCAGCAGTGACAGGGTGGGGGACTCTGAAGCTTTCTTT. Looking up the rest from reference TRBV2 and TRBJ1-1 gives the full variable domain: EPEVTQTPSHQVTQMGQEVILRCVPISNHLYFYWYRQILGQKVEFLVSFYNNEISEKSEIFDDQFSVERPDGSNFTLKIRSTKLEDSAMYFCASSDRVGDSEAFFGQGTRLTVV.

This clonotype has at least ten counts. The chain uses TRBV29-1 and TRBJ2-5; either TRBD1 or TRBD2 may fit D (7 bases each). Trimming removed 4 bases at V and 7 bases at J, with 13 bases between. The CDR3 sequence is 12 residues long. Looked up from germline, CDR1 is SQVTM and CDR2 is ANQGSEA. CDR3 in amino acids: CSVGPGGATQYF. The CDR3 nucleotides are TGCAGCGTTGGTCCAGGGGGGGCGACCCAGTACTTC.